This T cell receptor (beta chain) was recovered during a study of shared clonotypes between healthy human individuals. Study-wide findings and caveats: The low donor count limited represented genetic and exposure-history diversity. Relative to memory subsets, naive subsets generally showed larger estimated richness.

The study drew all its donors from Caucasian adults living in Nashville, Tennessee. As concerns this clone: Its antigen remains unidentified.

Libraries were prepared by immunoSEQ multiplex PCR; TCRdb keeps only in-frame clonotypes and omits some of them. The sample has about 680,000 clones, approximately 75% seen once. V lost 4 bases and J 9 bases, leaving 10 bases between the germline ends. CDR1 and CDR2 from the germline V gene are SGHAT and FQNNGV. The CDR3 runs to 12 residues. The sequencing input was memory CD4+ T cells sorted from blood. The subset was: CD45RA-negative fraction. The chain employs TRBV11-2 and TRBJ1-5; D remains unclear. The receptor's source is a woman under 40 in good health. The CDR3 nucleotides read TGTGCCAGCAGCTACCCTTTGGGGCCCCAGCATTTT. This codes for CASSYPLGPQHF.